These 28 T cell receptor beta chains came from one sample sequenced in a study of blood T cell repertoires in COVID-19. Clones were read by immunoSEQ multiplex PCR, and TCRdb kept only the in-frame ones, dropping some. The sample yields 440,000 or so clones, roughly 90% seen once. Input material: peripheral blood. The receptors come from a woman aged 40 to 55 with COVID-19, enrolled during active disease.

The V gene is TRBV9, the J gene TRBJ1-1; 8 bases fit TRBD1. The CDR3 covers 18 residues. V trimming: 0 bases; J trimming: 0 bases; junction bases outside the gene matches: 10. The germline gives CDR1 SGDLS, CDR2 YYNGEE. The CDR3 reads CASSVDPGGLSMNTEAFF. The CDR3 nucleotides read TGTGCCAGCAGCGTAGATCCAGGGGGCCTTTCCATGAACACTGAAGCTTTCTTT.

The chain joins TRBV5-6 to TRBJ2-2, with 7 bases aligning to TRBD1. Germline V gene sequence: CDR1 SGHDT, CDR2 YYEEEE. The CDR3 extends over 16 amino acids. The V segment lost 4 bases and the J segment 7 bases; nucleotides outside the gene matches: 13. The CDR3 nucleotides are TGTGCCAGCAGCCCGACTCCTACAGGGGTGCTCGGGGAGCTGTTTTTT. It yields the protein CASSPTPTGVLGELFF.

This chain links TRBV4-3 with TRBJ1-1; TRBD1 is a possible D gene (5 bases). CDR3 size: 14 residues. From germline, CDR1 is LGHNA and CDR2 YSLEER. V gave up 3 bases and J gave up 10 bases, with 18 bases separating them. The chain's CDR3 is CASSQGLSLKGAFF. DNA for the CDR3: TGCGCCAGCAGCCAGGGACTTTCCCTTAAGGGAGCTTTCTTT.

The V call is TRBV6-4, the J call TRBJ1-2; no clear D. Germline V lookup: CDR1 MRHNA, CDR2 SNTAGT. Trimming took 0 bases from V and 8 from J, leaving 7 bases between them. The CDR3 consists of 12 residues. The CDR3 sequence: CASSDSGRGYTF. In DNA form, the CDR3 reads TGTGCCAGCAGTGACTCGGGCCGCGGCTACACCTTC.

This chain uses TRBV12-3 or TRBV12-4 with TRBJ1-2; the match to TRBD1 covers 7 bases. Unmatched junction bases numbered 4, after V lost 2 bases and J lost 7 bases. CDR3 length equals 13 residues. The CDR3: CASSLRDRSGYTF. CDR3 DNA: TGTGCCAGCAGTTTAAGGGACAGATCTGGCTACACCTTC.

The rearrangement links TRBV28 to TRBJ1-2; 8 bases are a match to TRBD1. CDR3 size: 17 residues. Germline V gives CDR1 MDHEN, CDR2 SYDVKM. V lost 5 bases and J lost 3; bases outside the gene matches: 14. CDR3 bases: TGTGCCAGCAGTGCGTACAGGGGGAAAAGAAGATACTATGGCTACACCTTC. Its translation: CASSAYRGKRRYYGYTF.

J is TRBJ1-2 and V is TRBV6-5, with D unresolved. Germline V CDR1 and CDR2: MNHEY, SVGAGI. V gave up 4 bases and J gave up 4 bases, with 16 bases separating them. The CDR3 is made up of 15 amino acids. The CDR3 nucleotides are TGTGCCAGCAGTTTCCAAAGAAGTAGCCCCTATGGCTACACCTTC. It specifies CASSFQRSSPYGYTF.

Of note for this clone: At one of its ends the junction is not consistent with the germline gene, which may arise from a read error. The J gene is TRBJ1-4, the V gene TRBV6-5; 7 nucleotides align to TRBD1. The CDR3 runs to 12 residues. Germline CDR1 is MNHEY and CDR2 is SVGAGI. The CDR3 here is CASTDTSGTVSF. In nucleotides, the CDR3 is TGTGCCAGCACCGATACGTCCGGGACAGTCTCTTTT.

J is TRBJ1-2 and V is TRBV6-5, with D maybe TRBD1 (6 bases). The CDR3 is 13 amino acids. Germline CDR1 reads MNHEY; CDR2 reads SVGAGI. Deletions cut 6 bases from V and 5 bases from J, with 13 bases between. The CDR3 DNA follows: TGTGCCAGCAGCCCCACAGGGAAGTATGGCTACACCTTC. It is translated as CASSPTGKYGYTF.

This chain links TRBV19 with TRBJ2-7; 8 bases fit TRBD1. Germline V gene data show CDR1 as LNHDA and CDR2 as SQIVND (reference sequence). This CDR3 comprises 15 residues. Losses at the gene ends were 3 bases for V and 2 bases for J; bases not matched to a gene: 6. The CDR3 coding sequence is TGTGCCAGTAGTATCGACAGGGGCGAGGCCTACGAGCAGTACTTC. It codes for CASSIDRGEAYEQYF.

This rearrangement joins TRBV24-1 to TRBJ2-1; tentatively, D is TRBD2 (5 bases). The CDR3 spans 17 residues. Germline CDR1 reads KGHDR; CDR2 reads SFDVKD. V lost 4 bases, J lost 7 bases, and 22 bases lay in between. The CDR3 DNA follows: TGTGCCACCAGTGACTCCACCGGCCTAGCATCCGATAATGAGCAGTTCTTC. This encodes CATSDSTGLASDNEQFF.

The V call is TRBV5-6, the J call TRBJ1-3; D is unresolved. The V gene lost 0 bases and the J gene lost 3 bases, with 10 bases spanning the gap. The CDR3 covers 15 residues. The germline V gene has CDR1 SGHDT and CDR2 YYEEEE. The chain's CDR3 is CASSLGRQVGNTIYF. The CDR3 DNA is TGTGCCAGCAGCTTGGGGAGGCAAGTTGGAAACACCATATATTTT.

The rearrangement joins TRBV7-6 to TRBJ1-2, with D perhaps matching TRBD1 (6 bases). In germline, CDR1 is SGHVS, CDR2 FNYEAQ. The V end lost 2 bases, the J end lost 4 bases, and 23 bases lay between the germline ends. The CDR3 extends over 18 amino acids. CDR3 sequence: CASSLNTDSRAFLYGYTF. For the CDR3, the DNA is TGTGCCAGCAGCTTAAACACGGACAGCCGTGCTTTCCTCTATGGCTACACCTTC.

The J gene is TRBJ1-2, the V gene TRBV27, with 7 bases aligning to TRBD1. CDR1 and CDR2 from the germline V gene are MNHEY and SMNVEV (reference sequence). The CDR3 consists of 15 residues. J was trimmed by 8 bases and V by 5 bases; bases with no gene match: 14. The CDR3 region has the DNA TGTGCCAGCAGTCCCAGACAGGGATCCTTGGGCGGCTACACCTTC. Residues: CASSPRQGSLGGYTF.

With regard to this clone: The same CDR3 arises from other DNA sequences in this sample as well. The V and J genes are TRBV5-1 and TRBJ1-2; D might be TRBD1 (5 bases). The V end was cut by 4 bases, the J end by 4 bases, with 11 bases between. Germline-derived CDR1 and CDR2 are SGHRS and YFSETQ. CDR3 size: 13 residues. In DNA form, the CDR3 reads TGCGCCAGCAGCGAGGAGGGGACCTATGGCTACACCTTC. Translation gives CASSEEGTYGYTF.

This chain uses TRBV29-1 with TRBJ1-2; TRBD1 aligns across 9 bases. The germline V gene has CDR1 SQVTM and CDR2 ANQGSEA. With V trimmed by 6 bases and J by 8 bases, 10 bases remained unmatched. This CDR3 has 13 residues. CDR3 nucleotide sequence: TGCAGCGTCTGGGGACAGGGCGTTTTGGGCTACACCTTC. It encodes CSVWGQGVLGYTF.

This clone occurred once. CDR3 protein: CASGVRQDSGNTIYF. The CDR3 DNA reads TGTGCCAGCGGAGTACGACAGGACTCTGGAAACACCATATATTTT. The chain recombines TRBV6-5 with TRBJ1-3, with D perhaps TRBD1 (6 bases). The germline V gene encodes CDR1 MNHEY and CDR2 SVGAGI. Trimming took 8 bases from V and 0 from J, leaving 14 bases between them. This CDR3 contains 15 residues.

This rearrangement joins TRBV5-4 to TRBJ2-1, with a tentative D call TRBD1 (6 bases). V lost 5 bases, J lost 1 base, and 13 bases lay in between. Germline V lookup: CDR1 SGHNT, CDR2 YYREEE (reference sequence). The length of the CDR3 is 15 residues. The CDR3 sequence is CASRSDSSSYNEQFF. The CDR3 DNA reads TGTGCCAGCAGATCGGACAGCTCTTCCTACAATGAGCAGTTCTTC.

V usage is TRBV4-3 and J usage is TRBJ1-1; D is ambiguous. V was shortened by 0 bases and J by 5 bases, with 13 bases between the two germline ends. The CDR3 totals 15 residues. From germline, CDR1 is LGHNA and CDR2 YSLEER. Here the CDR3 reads CASSQDSEWLTEAFF. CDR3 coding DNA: TGCGCCAGCAGCCAAGATTCGGAGTGGTTGACTGAAGCTTTCTTT.

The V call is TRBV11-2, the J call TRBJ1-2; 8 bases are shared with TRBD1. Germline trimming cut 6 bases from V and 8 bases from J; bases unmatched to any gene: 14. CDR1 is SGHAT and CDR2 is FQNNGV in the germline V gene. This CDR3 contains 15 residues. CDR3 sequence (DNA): TGTGCCAGCAGGGATAACAGGGGGATGTATCGAGGCTACACCTTC. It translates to CASRDNRGMYRGYTF.

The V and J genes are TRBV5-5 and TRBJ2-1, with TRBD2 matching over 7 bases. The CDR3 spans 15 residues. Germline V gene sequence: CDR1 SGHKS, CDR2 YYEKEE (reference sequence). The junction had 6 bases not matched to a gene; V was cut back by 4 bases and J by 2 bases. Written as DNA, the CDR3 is TGTGCCAGCAGCCGTACTAGCGAGACCTACAATGAGCAGTTCTTC. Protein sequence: CASSRTSETYNEQFF.

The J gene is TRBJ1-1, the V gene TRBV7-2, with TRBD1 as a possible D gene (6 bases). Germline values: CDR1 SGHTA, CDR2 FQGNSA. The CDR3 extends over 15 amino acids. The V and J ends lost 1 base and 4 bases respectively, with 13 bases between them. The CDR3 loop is CASSLGWGGGTEAFF. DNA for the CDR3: TGTGCCAGCAGCTTAGGGTGGGGGGGCGGCACTGAAGCTTTCTTT. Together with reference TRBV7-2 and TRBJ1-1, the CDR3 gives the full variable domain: GAGVSQSPSNKVTEKGKDVELRCDPISGHTALYWYRQSLGQGLEFLIYFQGNSAPDKSGLPSDRFSAERTGGSVSTLTIQRTQQEDSAVYLCASSLGWGGGTEAFFGQGTRLTVV.

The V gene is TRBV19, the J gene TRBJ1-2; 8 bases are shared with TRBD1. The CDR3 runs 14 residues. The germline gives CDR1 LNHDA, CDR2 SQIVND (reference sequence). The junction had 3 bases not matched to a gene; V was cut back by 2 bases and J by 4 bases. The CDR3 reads CASSIRQGAYGYTF. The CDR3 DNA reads TGTGCCAGTAGTATACGGCAGGGGGCCTATGGCTACACCTTC. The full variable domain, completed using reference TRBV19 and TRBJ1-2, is DGGITQSPKYLFRKEGQNVTLSCEQNLNHDAMYWYRQDPGQGLRLIYYSQIVNDFQKGDIAEGYSVSREKKESFPLTVTSAQKNPTAFYLCASSIRQGAYGYTFGSGTRLTVV.

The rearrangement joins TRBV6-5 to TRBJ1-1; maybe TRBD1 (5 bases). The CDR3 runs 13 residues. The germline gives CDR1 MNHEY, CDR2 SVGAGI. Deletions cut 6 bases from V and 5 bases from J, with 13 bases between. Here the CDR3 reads CASSAVGGTEAFF. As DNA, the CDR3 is TGTGCCAGCAGCGCCGTGGGGGGGACTGAAGCTTTCTTT.

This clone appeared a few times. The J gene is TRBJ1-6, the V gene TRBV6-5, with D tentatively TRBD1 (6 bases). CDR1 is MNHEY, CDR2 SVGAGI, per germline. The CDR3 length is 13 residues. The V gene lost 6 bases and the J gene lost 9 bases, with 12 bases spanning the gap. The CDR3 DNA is TGTGCCAGCAGGCTACAGGGAGCTTCACCCCTCCACTTT. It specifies CASRLQGASPLHF.

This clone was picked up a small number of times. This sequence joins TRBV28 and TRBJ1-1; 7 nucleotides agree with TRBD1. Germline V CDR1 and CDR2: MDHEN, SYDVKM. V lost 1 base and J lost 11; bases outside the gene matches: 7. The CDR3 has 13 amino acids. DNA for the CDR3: TGTGCCAGCAGTTTATTGAGGGGCAGGGGGGCTTTCTTT. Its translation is CASSLLRGRGAFF. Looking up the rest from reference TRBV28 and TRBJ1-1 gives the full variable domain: DVKVTQSSRYLVKRTGEKVFLECVQDMDHENMFWYRQDPGLGLRLIYFSYDVKMKEKGDIPEGYSVSREKKERFSLILESASTNQTSMYLCASSLLRGRGAFFGQGTRLTVV.

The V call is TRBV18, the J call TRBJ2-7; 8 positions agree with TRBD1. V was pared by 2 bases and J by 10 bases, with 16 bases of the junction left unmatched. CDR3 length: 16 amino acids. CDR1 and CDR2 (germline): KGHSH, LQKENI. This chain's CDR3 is CASSPNQPGQETIQYF. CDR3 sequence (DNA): TGTGCCAGCTCACCAAATCAGCCGGGACAGGAGACAATTCAGTACTTC. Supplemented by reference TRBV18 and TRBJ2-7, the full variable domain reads NAGVMQNPRHLVRRRGQEARLRCSPMKGHSHVYWYRQLPEEGLKFMVYLQKENIIDESGMPKERFSAEFPKEGPSILRIQQVVRGDSAAYFCASSPNQPGQETIQYFGPGTRLTVT.

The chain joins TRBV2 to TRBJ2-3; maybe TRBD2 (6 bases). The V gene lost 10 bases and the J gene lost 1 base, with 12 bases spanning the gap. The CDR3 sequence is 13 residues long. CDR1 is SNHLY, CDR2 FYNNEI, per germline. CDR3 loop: CAIHSGGTDTQYF. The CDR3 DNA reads TGTGCCATTCATAGCGGCGGCACAGATACGCAGTATTTT.